The rows below give T cell receptor beta chains drawn from one sample of a study of cytomegalovirus exposure and HLA in healthy donors. The table came from immunoSEQ multiplex PCR; TCRdb's copy has only in-frame clones and leaves some out. The sample includes about 110,000 clones, roughly 86% of them seen just once. Sequenced input: PBMCs. These receptors originate from a woman younger than 30 in good health and CMV-seropositive. Each CDR3 is given with its conserved first and last residue. D genes are given only for firm matches. Clone size is not always given. Where it is, it says once, few, many or a class for expanded clones.

V gene: TRBV5-1
clone size: -
J gene: TRBJ1-2
D gene: TRBD1
CDR3 DNA: TGCGCCAGCAGCCCGGACAGGGGGCAAGGCTACACCTTC
CDR3 protein: CASSPDRGQGYTF

V gene: TRBV2
clone size: -
J gene: TRBJ2-3
D gene: TRBD2
CDR3 DNA: TGTGCCAGCAGCGCTAGCGGGGGGGCCCCCACAGATACGCAGTATTTT
CDR3 protein: CASSASGGAPTDTQYF

V gene: TRBV5-1
clone size: few
J gene: TRBJ2-5
D gene: -
CDR3 DNA: TGCGCCAGCAGCTTGGGGGTCAACCGGGGATCCCAAGAGACCCAGTACTTC
CDR3 protein: CASSLGVNRGSQETQYF

V gene: TRBV2
clone size: -
J gene: TRBJ1-1
D gene: -
CDR3 DNA: TGTGCCAGCAGGACCTACTATGAAGCTTTCTTT
CDR3 protein: CASRTYYEAFF

V gene: TRBV7-9
clone size: -
J gene: TRBJ1-2
D gene: -
CDR3 DNA: TGTGCCAGCAGCTTAGGCAGGTTGTATGGCTACACCTTC
CDR3 protein: CASSLGRLYGYTF

V gene: TRBV14
clone size: few
J gene: TRBJ1-5
D gene: TRBD1
CDR3 DNA: TGTGCCAGCAGCCCGCTGGGACAGGGTCAGCCCCAGCATTTT
CDR3 protein: CASSPLGQGQPQHF

V gene: TRBV29-1
clone size: -
J gene: TRBJ2-1
D gene: TRBD1
CDR3 DNA: TGCAGCGTTGCTCCGGGACAGGGGTACAATGAGCAGTTCTTC
CDR3 protein: CSVAPGQGYNEQFF

V gene: TRBV6-1
clone size: few
J gene: TRBJ1-2
D gene: -
CDR3 DNA: TGTGCCAGCAGGAGGGCACAGTTGTATGGCTACACCTTC
CDR3 protein: CASRRAQLYGYTF

V gene: TRBV27
clone size: -
J gene: TRBJ1-6
D gene: -
CDR3 DNA: TGTGCCAGCAGTCCCCGGACAACCGGCGGTTCACCCCTCCACTTT
CDR3 protein: CASSPRTTGGSPLHF

V gene: TRBV27
clone size: -
J gene: TRBJ2-1
D gene: TRBD2
CDR3 DNA: TGTGCCAGCAGTACTAGCGTCCTCTTAGACGATGAGCAGTTCTTC
CDR3 protein: CASSTSVLLDDEQFF

V gene: TRBV6-1
clone size: -
J gene: TRBJ1-2
D gene: -
CDR3 DNA: TGTGCCATCCGACCCGACACACAACGGGATCTGATGGACACCTTC
CDR3 protein: CAIRPDTQRDLMDTF

V gene: TRBV5-1
clone size: -
J gene: TRBJ2-1
D gene: TRBD2
CDR3 DNA: TGCGCCAGCAGCTGGGGGGACTACCCACCGGGGCAGTTCTTC
CDR3 protein: CASSWGDYPPGQFF

V gene: TRBV30
clone size: -
J gene: TRBJ1-1
D gene: -
CDR3 DNA: TGTGCCTGGACGTCACGGGGGGCCATTTTT
CDR3 protein: CAWTSRGAIF

V gene: TRBV5-4
clone size: -
J gene: TRBJ2-6
D gene: -
CDR3 DNA: TGTGCCAGCAGCTTGGCCGGACTCTCTGGGGCCAACGTCCTGACTTTC
CDR3 protein: CASSLAGLSGANVLTF

V gene: TRBV9
clone size: -
J gene: TRBJ2-7
D gene: TRBD2
CDR3 DNA: TGTGCCAGCAGCGCCCTCTCAGCGGGACCGCGCGGGGAGCAGTACTTC
CDR3 protein: CASSALSAGPRGEQYF

V gene: TRBV5-1
clone size: -
J gene: TRBJ1-1
D gene: TRBD1
CDR3 DNA: TGCGCCAGCAGCTCGGGACAGTCGAACACTGAAGCTTTCTTT
CDR3 protein: CASSSGQSNTEAFF

V gene: TRBV4-2
clone size: -
J gene: TRBJ1-1
D gene: -
CDR3 DNA: TGTGCCAGCAGCCAAGTTCAAATGGGGCTCACTGAAGCTTTCTTT
CDR3 protein: CASSQVQMGLTEAFF

V gene: TRBV5-1
clone size: -
J gene: TRBJ2-3
D gene: TRBD2
CDR3 DNA: TGCGCCAGCAGCTTGGAGGGGCGTCTAGCGGTAGATACGCAGTATTTT
CDR3 protein: CASSLEGRLAVDTQYF

V gene: TRBV10-1
clone size: -
J gene: TRBJ2-1
D gene: -
CDR3 DNA: TGCGCCAGCAGTGAGGGGAGATACAATGAGCAGTTCTTC
CDR3 protein: CASSEGRYNEQFF

V gene: TRBV7-2
clone size: -
J gene: TRBJ2-7
D gene: TRBD2
CDR3 DNA: TGTGCCAGCAGCTTCGGGGGGACCTCCTACGAGCAGTACTTC
CDR3 protein: CASSFGGTSYEQYF

V gene: TRBV11-3
clone size: few
J gene: TRBJ1-6
D gene: -
CDR3 DNA: TGTGCCAGCAGCTTATATCCGGGTTCACCCCTCCACTTT
CDR3 protein: CASSLYPGSPLHF

V gene: TRBV27
clone size: -
J gene: TRBJ2-7
D gene: TRBD1
CDR3 DNA: TGTGCCAGCGGCTCGGGACAGACCTACTACGAGCAGTACTTC
CDR3 protein: CASGSGQTYYEQYF

V gene: TRBV6-1
clone size: once
J gene: TRBJ1-1
D gene: -
CDR3 DNA: TGTGCCAGCAGGACTAGGGCTTGGAACACTGAAGCTTTCTTT
CDR3 protein: CASRTRAWNTEAFF

V gene: TRBV28
clone size: -
J gene: TRBJ2-1
D gene: TRBD2
CDR3 DNA: TGTGCCAACGGAGGGCGGGAGGGCATCAATGAGCAGTTCTTC
CDR3 protein: CANGGREGINEQFF

V gene: TRBV18
clone size: once
J gene: TRBJ2-7
D gene: TRBD2
CDR3 DNA: TGTGCCAGCTCACGATCTAGCGGGGAGCGGGGGGTTGAGCAGTACTTC
CDR3 protein: CASSRSSGERGVEQYF

V gene: TRBV28
clone size: -
J gene: TRBJ2-1
D gene: -
CDR3 DNA: TGTGCCAGCAGCCCCTATAATGAGCAGTTCTTC
CDR3 protein: CASSPYNEQFF

V gene: TRBV9
clone size: few
J gene: TRBJ1-6
D gene: -
CDR3 DNA: TGTGCCAGCAGCGTAGCCGGGATTTCACCCCTCCACTTT
CDR3 protein: CASSVAGISPLHF

V gene: TRBV5-1
clone size: -
J gene: TRBJ1-1
D gene: -
CDR3 DNA: TGCGCCAGCAGCTTGGGAGACAGGAACACTGAAGCTTTCTTT
CDR3 protein: CASSLGDRNTEAFF

V gene: TRBV5-1
clone size: -
J gene: TRBJ2-3
D gene: TRBD2
CDR3 DNA: TGCGCCAGCAGTAAAGCGGGAGGCACCACAGATACGCAGTATTTT
CDR3 protein: CASSKAGGTTDTQYF

V gene: TRBV7-9
clone size: -
J gene: TRBJ2-3
D gene: TRBD1
CDR3 DNA: TGTGCCAGCAGCGAGGGGACAGGTACGCAGTATTTT
CDR3 protein: CASSEGTGTQYF

V gene: TRBV7-9
clone size: -
J gene: TRBJ1-1
D gene: TRBD1
CDR3 DNA: TGTGCCAGCACTTTTCCGGGACAGGGGGCGGACACTGAAGCTTTCTTT
CDR3 protein: CASTFPGQGADTEAFF

V gene: TRBV7-3
clone size: -
J gene: TRBJ1-1
D gene: TRBD1
CDR3 DNA: TGTGCCAGCAGTCGACAGGGGTTCGCTGAAGCTTTCTTT
CDR3 protein: CASSRQGFAEAFF

V gene: TRBV27
clone size: -
J gene: TRBJ2-7
D gene: TRBD1
CDR3 DNA: TGTGCCAGCAGTTCCCCCTTACAGGGGGCCTACGAGCAGTACTTC
CDR3 protein: CASSSPLQGAYEQYF

V gene: TRBV6-5
clone size: many
J gene: TRBJ2-7
D gene: -
CDR3 DNA: TGTGCCAGCAGTGACACCTACGAGCAGTACTTC
CDR3 protein: CASSDTYEQYF

V gene: TRBV6-1
clone size: -
J gene: TRBJ1-6
D gene: -
CDR3 DNA: TGTGCCAGCAGTGACGGGGGCGGGGGTCGGTCACCCCTCCACTTT
CDR3 protein: CASSDGGGGRSPLHF

V gene: TRBV6-5
clone size: -
J gene: TRBJ1-2
D gene: TRBD1
CDR3 DNA: TGTGCCAGCAGTTATTTCCGGGACAGGGACAAATACACCTTC
CDR3 protein: CASSYFRDRDKYTF

V gene: TRBV10-3
clone size: -
J gene: TRBJ2-5
D gene: TRBD1
CDR3 DNA: TGTGCCATCTCAGCAGGACAGGGGGAGACCCAGTACTTC
CDR3 protein: CAISAGQGETQYF

V gene: TRBV6-6
clone size: few
J gene: TRBJ2-3
D gene: TRBD1
CDR3 DNA: TGTGCCAGCAGTTACCCCGGGACAGGGACGTATACGCAGTATTTT
CDR3 protein: CASSYPGTGTYTQYF

V gene: TRBV5-1
clone size: -
J gene: TRBJ1-1
D gene: TRBD1
CDR3 DNA: TGCGCCAGCAGCTCTAGGGACAGCCGAAACACTGAAGCTTTCTTT
CDR3 protein: CASSSRDSRNTEAFF

V gene: TRBV19
clone size: -
J gene: TRBJ1-1
D gene: -
CDR3 DNA: TGTGCCAGCTCCAAAAAGAACACAGGTTTAACATTCTTT
CDR3 protein: CASSKKNTGLTFF

V gene: TRBV9
clone size: -
J gene: TRBJ1-1
D gene: -
CDR3 DNA: TGTGCCAGCAGCGTAGCTGTGGGGGGGGCGAACACTGAAGCTTTCTTT
CDR3 protein: CASSVAVGGANTEAFF

V gene: TRBV10-1
clone size: -
J gene: TRBJ2-1
D gene: -
CDR3 DNA: TGCGCCAGCAGTGCTAGGGGTAGGAATGAGCAGTTCTTC
CDR3 protein: CASSARGRNEQFF

V gene: TRBV27
clone size: few
J gene: TRBJ1-2
D gene: TRBD1
CDR3 DNA: TGTGCCAGCAGGACAGGAGGGGGCTTCGGGGGCTACACCTTC
CDR3 protein: CASRTGGGFGGYTF

V gene: TRBV28
clone size: -
J gene: TRBJ2-1
D gene: TRBD1
CDR3 DNA: TGTGCCAGCAGCCGGCGGGACAGGGGAGATGAGCAGTTCTTC
CDR3 protein: CASSRRDRGDEQFF

V gene: TRBV25-1
clone size: -
J gene: TRBJ2-1
D gene: TRBD2
CDR3 DNA: TGTGCCAGCAGCCTGCTGGGCGGGAGCTACAATGAGCAGTTCTTC
CDR3 protein: CASSLLGGSYNEQFF

V gene: TRBV5-1
clone size: -
J gene: TRBJ2-7
D gene: TRBD1
CDR3 DNA: TGCGCCAGCAGCCAGGATCCACAGGGGTACGAGCAGTACTTC
CDR3 protein: CASSQDPQGYEQYF

V gene: TRBV2
clone size: many
J gene: TRBJ2-7
D gene: TRBD1
CDR3 DNA: TGTGCCAGCGGGACAGGGTTTTACGAGCAGTACTTC
CDR3 protein: CASGTGFYEQYF

V gene: TRBV5-1
clone size: -
J gene: TRBJ2-1
D gene: -
CDR3 DNA: TGCGCCAGCAGCTACCGTTCGGGATATGAGCAGTTCTTC
CDR3 protein: CASSYRSGYEQFF

V gene: TRBV2
clone size: once
J gene: TRBJ2-3
D gene: -
CDR3 DNA: TGTGCCAGCAGTCATCAGGGGAAGAACACAGATACGCAGTATTTT
CDR3 protein: CASSHQGKNTDTQYF

V gene: TRBV7-6
clone size: -
J gene: TRBJ2-3
D gene: -
CDR3 DNA: TGTGCCAGCAGCTCCTACGCCGGGGATACGCAGTATTTT
CDR3 protein: CASSSYAGDTQYF

V gene: TRBV7-9
clone size: -
J gene: TRBJ2-2
D gene: TRBD1
CDR3 DNA: TGTGCCAGCAGCTTAGCGAGTCGACTCCGGGACAGAAGGACCGGGGAGCTGTTTTTT
CDR3 protein: CASSLASRLRDRRTGELFF

V gene: TRBV7-2
clone size: few
J gene: TRBJ1-3
D gene: -
CDR3 DNA: TGTGCCAGCAGCTTAGGGGGAGGGGGGAGCACCATATATTTT
CDR3 protein: CASSLGGGGSTIYF

V gene: TRBV4-2
clone size: -
J gene: TRBJ1-4
D gene: TRBD1
CDR3 DNA: TGTGCCAGCGGGGACAGGGAGAGGAATGAAAAACTGTTTTTT
CDR3 protein: CASGDRERNEKLFF

V gene: TRBV5-6
clone size: -
J gene: TRBJ2-3
D gene: -
CDR3 DNA: TGTGCCAGCAGCTCAGGAGGGAATACGCAGTATTTT
CDR3 protein: CASSSGGNTQYF

V gene: TRBV4-1
clone size: -
J gene: TRBJ2-3
D gene: -
CDR3 DNA: TGCGCCAGCAGCCGAGTACTAGCCGATACGCAGTATTTT
CDR3 protein: CASSRVLADTQYF